This entry is about one TCR beta chain. Vbeta (60) and Jbeta (13) primers were used in the PCR. In the authors' workflow: Unique TCR beta chains totaled some 80 million in a later count, with roughly 11 million of them shared. TCRdb's copy holds only in-frame clones and misses some; the assay was immunoSEQ multiplex PCR. The V and J calls and clone size were taken over from that table, and D and trimming were inferred from the DNA. The sample has about 80,000 clones, less than 80% seen once. This sample is part of a study of cytomegalovirus exposure and HLA in healthy donors. The CDR3 runs 15 residues. Germline V gene sequence: CDR1 KGHSH, CDR2 LQKENI. The V and J ends lost 3 bases and 2 bases respectively, with 12 bases between them.

Sequencing was performed on PBMCs. The sequence came from a woman aged 40 to 55 in good health and CMV-seronegative. The chain joins TRBV18 to TRBJ2-3; no definite D call. CDR3 nucleotides: TGTGCCAGCTCACCCTCCGGGTACCCCACAGATACGCAGTATTTT. Translation: CASSPSGYPTDTQYF.